This entry describes one T cell receptor beta chain. What it recognizes is unknown. Libraries were prepared by immunoSEQ multiplex PCR; TCRdb keeps only in-frame clonotypes and omits some of them. Among about 120,000 clones listed, around 92% were seen once. This sample is part of a study of T cell responses to AZD1222 COVID-19 vaccine. Trimming took off 5 bases at V and 5 bases at J, with 18 bases between the two ends. CDR1 is SGHAT and CDR2 is FQDESV in the germline V gene (reference sequence). This CDR3 is built from 16 residues. Findings and caveats of the study: When two AZD1222 doses had been given, Spike-specific TCR breadth and depth rose. The number of AZD1222 recipients seropositive at baseline was only 5 to 7. Most donors were white British and more were female, and clonal diversity was possibly underestimated. Repertoire sampling happened only post peak T cell response.

The receptor was isolated from an adult who received the AZD1222 COVID-19 vaccine. The chain combines TRBV11-1 with TRBJ2-2; possibly TRBD2 for D (5 bases). This material consisted of peripheral blood, taken 28 days after the second AZD1222 dose. The CDR3 is CASSPSWTSDTGELFF. The CDR3 DNA reads as TGTGCCAGCAGCCCCAGTTGGACTTCGGATACCGGGGAGCTGTTTTTT.